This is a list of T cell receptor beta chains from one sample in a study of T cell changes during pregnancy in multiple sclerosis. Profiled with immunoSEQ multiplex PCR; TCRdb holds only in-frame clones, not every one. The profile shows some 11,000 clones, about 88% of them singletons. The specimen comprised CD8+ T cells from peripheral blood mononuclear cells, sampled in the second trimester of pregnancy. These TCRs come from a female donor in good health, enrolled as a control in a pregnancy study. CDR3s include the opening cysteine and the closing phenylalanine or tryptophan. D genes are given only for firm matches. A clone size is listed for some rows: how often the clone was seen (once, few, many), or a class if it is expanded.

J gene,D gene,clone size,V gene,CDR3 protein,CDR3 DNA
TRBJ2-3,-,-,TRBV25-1,CASTNSRQDDTDTQYF,TGTGCCAGCACGAACTCGCGACAGGACGACACAGATACGCAGTATTTT
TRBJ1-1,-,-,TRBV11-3,CASSPLQGLNTEAFF,TGTGCCAGCAGCCCCCTCCAGGGTTTGAACACTGAAGCTTTCTTT
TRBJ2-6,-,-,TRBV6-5,CASSRQKSGANVLTF,TGTGCCAGCAGTCGACAGAAATCTGGGGCCAACGTCCTGACTTTC
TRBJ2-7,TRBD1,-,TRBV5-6,CASSLAEQGAYEQYF,TGTGCCAGCAGCTTGGCCGAACAGGGGGCCTACGAGCAGTACTTC
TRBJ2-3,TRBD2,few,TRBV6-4,CASKGLAGSTDTQYF,TGTGCCAGCAAAGGACTAGCGGGGAGCACAGATACGCAGTATTTT
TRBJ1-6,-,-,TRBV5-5,CASSPDSYNSPLHF,TGTGCCAGCAGCCCGGACAGTTATAATTCACCCCTCCACTTT
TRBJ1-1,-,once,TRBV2,CASIWQGSDTEAFF,TGTGCCAGCATCTGGCAGGGGTCTGACACTGAAGCTTTCTTT
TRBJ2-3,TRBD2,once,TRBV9,CASSVGPGGPLDTQYF,TGTGCCAGCAGCGTAGGGCCGGGGGGGCCGCTAGATACGCAGTATTTT
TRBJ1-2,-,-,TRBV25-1,CASTRGQFRYGYTF,TGTGCCAGCACGCGCGGACAGTTCCGCTATGGCTACACCTTC
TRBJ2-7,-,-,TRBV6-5,CASSYGTQDEQYF,TGTGCCAGCAGTTACGGGACACAGGACGAGCAGTACTTC
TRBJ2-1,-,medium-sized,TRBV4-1,CASSQDRLNNEQFF,TGCGCCAGCAGCCAAGACCGTCTAAACAATGAGCAGTTCTTC
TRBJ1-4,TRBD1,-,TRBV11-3,CASSPDRGRETNEKLFF,TGTGCCAGCAGCCCCGACAGGGGAAGGGAAACTAATGAAAAACTGTTTTTT
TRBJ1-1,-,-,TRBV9,CASSVASGEAFF,TGTGCCAGCAGCGTAGCTTCGGGGGAAGCTTTCTTT
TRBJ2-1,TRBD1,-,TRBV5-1,CASSPGTGTLNEQFF,TGCGCCAGCAGCCCCGGGACAGGGACACTCAATGAGCAGTTCTTC
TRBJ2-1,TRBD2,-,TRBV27,CASSRAGGDNEQFF,TGTGCCAGCAGTCGAGCGGGGGGAGACAATGAGCAGTTCTTC
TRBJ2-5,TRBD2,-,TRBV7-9,CASSPAGGKQETQYF,TGTGCCAGCAGCCCAGCGGGGGGGAAACAAGAGACCCAGTACTTC
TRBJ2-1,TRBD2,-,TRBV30,CAWTRQREWDEQFF,TGTGCCTGGACGAGACAGCGGGAGTGGGATGAGCAGTTCTTC
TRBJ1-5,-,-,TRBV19,CASSRGGGHQPQHF,TGTGCCAGTAGTAGGGGGGGCGGCCATCAGCCCCAGCATTTT
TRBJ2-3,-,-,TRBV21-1,CASSNGGPDTDTQYF,TGTGCCAGCAGCAACGGGGGGCCGGACACAGATACGCAGTATTTT
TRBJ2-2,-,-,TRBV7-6,CASSLRSRPELFF,TGTGCCAGCAGCTTAAGGTCCAGGCCCGAGCTGTTTTTT
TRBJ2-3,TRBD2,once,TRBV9,CASSVGGSSTDTQYF,TGTGCCAGCAGCGTCGGGGGGTCTAGCACAGATACGCAGTATTTT
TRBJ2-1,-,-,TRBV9,CASSVATKGDEQFF,TGTGCCAGCAGCGTAGCTACGAAGGGGGATGAGCAGTTCTTC
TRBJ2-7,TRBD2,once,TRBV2,CASSEGLAEQYF,TGTGCCAGCAGTGAAGGACTAGCCGAGCAGTACTTC
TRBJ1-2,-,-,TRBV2,CASSGSGYTF,TGTGCCAGCAGTGGCAGTGGCTACACCTTC
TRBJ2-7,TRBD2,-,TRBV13,CASSLGGRVYEQYF,TGTGCCAGCAGCTTAGGCGGGAGGGTCTACGAGCAGTACTTC
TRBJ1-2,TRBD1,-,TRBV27,CASLKSGQGANGYTF,TGTGCCAGCCTTAAGTCAGGACAGGGGGCAAATGGCTACACCTTC
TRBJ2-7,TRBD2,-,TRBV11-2,CASTREGGLYEQYF,TGTGCCAGCACCCGGGAGGGGGGACTCTACGAGCAGTACTTC
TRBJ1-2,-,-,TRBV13,CASSLGKGFYGYTF,TGTGCCAGCAGCTTAGGGAAGGGGTTCTATGGCTACACCTTC
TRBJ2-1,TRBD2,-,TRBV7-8,CASSAKIGLAGTNEQFF,TGTGCCAGCAGCGCTAAAATAGGACTAGCGGGGACTAATGAGCAGTTCTTC
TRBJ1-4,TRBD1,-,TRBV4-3,CASSQDPGQLDEKLFF,TGCGCCAGCAGCCAAGATCCGGGACAGCTGGATGAAAAACTGTTTTTT
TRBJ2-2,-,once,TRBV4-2,CASSQGEVTGELFF,TGTGCCAGCAGCCAAGGGGAGGTCACCGGGGAGCTGTTTTTT
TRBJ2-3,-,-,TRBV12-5,CASGSAGSTDTQYF,TGTGCTAGTGGTTCGGCAGGGAGCACAGATACGCAGTATTTT
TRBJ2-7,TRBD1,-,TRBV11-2,CASSLTGIEQYF,TGTGCCAGCAGCTTGACAGGGATCGAGCAGTACTTC
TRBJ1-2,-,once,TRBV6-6,CASSYPPGGEIGGYTF,TGTGCCAGCAGTTACCCTCCGGGGGGGGAGATAGGTGGCTACACCTTC
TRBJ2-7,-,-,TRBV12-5,CASGLPGHPYEQYF,TGTGCTAGTGGTCTGCCCGGACACCCCTACGAGCAGTACTTC
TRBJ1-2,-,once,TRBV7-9,CASTERGGVNYGYTF,TGTGCCAGCACCGAAAGGGGGGGCGTTAACTATGGCTACACCTTC
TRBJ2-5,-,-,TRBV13,CASSLGRTPSEETQYF,TGTGCCAGCAGCTTAGGCCGGACACCATCGGAGGAGACCCAGTACTTC
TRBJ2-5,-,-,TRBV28,CASSLMGPETQYF,TGTGCCAGCAGTTTAATGGGGCCAGAGACCCAGTACTTC
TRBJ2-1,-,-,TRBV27,CASSERGSYNEQFF,TGTGCCAGCAGTGAACGGGGGTCCTACAATGAGCAGTTCTTC
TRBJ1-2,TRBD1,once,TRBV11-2,CASSLNYGQGPEWGYTF,TGTGCCAGCAGCTTAAATTACGGACAGGGGCCAGAGTGGGGCTACACCTTC
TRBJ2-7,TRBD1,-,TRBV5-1,CASSWHRTGGSYEQYF,TGCGCCAGCAGCTGGCACCGGACAGGGGGATCCTACGAGCAGTACTTC
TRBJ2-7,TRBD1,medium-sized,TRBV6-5,CASSDGTGAYEQYF,TGTGCCAGCAGTGACGGGACAGGGGCCTACGAGCAGTACTTC
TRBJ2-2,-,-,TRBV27,CASSLYRDGELFF,TGTGCCAGCAGTTTATACAGGGACGGGGAGCTGTTTTTT
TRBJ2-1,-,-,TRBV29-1,CSVEDARLGTDNEQFF,TGCAGCGTTGAAGATGCGCGGCTAGGTACGGACAATGAGCAGTTCTTC
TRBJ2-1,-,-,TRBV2,CASRNRHNEQFF,TGTGCCAGCAGAAACAGACACAATGAGCAGTTCTTC
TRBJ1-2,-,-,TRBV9,CASSGGISPGYGYTF,TGTGCCAGCAGCGGCGGGATATCCCCCGGATATGGCTACACCTTC
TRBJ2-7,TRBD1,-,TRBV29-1,CSVETGGSDEQYF,TGCAGCGTCGAGACAGGGGGTTCCGACGAGCAGTACTTC
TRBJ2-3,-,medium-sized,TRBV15,CATSRGGASTDTQYF,TGTGCCACCAGCAGAGGCGGGGCTAGCACAGATACGCAGTATTTT
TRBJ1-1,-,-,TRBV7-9,CASSPRGTEAFF,TGTGCCAGCAGCCCCCGCGGCACTGAAGCTTTCTTT
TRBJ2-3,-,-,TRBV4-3,CASSPGTGQTDTQYF,TGCGCCAGCAGCCCAGGCACAGGGCAGACAGATACGCAGTATTTT
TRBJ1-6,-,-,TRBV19,CASTGSEALESPLHF,TGTGCCAGTACCGGGTCAGAGGCTTTGGAGTCACCCCTCCACTTT
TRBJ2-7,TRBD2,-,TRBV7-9,CASSAGLAGGSEQYF,TGTGCCAGCAGCGCGGGACTAGCGGGGGGGTCCGAGCAGTACTTC
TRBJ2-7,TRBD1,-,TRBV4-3,CASSQEATRDSSYEQYF,TGCGCCAGCAGCCAAGAAGCAACCCGGGACAGCTCCTACGAGCAGTACTTC